The rows below give T cell receptor beta chains drawn from one sample of a study of OX40 agonist ivuxolimab in advanced cancers. TCRdb's copy holds only in-frame clones and misses some; the assay was immunoSEQ multiplex PCR. The sample holds 80,000 to 130,000 clones, around nine tenths seen once. Source: CD4+ or CD8+ T cells sorted from blood, taken in a trial of the OX40 agonist ivuxolimab. These receptor sequences come from an adult with an advanced solid tumor such as melanoma, head and neck, liver or kidney cancer. The CDR3 runs from the conserved cysteine through the conserved F or W. The D gene is left open where the match is weak. Clone size is shown for a subset of rows, as once, few, many or a class of expanded clone.

J	D	size	length	V	CDR3	DNA
TRBJ2-1	TRBD1	-	17	TRBV7-9	CASSSPPGQGAYNEQFF	TGTGCCAGCAGCTCACCCCCAGGACAGGGGGCCTACAATGAGCAGTTCTTC
TRBJ1-1	-	-	16	TRBV1	CTSSQPTRGGDTEAFF	TGCACCAGCAGCCAACCCACTAGGGGGGGAGACACTGAAGCTTTCTTT
TRBJ2-3	TRBD2	-	22	TRBV27	CASSLSVRGLAGGRTGTDTQYF	TGTGCCAGCAGTTTAAGTGTAAGGGGTCTAGCGGGAGGGCGGACTGGCACAGATACGCAGTATTTT
TRBJ2-5	-	few	13	TRBV10-2	CASSGGDRETQYF	TGCGCCAGCAGTGGGGGGGACCGAGAGACCCAGTACTTC
TRBJ1-6	TRBD1	-	14	TRBV5-6	CASSYRGANSPLHF	TGTGCCAGCAGCTACAGGGGGGCTAACTCACCCCTCCACTTT
TRBJ2-7	TRBD2	-	16	TRBV4-2	CASSQDTAGIYYEQYF	TGTGCCAGCAGCCAAGATACAGCGGGGATATACTACGAGCAGTACTTC
TRBJ1-5	-	-	14	TRBV5-6	CASSLVGGNQPQHF	TGTGCCAGCAGCCTGGTTGGGGGAAACCAGCCCCAGCATTTT
TRBJ2-7	-	few	16	TRBV11-2	CASRKIREGPVYEQYF	TGTGCCAGCAGAAAAATCCGCGAAGGGCCGGTCTACGAGCAGTACTTC
TRBJ2-7	-	-	15	TRBV18	CASSPEGHYSYEQYF	TGTGCCAGCTCTCCCGAGGGCCATTATTCCTACGAGCAGTACTTC
TRBJ2-2	TRBD1	-	17	TRBV4-1	CASSPTPGQGAPGELFF	TGCGCCAGCAGCCCTACTCCGGGACAGGGGGCTCCCGGGGAGCTGTTTTTT
TRBJ2-4	-	few	12	TRBV11-3	CASSLGVGIQYF	TGTGCCAGCAGCTTAGGCGTGGGAATTCAGTACTTC
TRBJ1-1	-	once	12	TRBV28	CASSLEGRVAFF	TGTGCCAGCAGCTTAGAGGGGCGTGTAGCTTTCTTT
TRBJ2-5	TRBD2	-	12	TRBV29-1	CSASTSGETQYF	TGCAGCGCCTCAACTAGCGGAGAGACCCAGTACTTC
TRBJ2-3	TRBD2	-	15	TRBV10-3	CAISGTDSGSYTQYF	TGTGCCATCAGTGGAACCGATAGCGGGAGCTATACGCAGTATTTT
TRBJ1-1	-	-	14	TRBV18	CASSPQETNTEAFF	TGTGCCAGCTCACCACAGGAGACGAACACTGAAGCTTTCTTT
TRBJ1-1	-	-	14	TRBV7-8	CASSLQGRNTEAFF	TGTGCCAGCAGCTTACAGGGGAGGAACACTGAAGCTTTCTTT
TRBJ2-1	TRBD2	-	15	TRBV18	CASSPVAGGYNEQFF	TGTGCCAGCTCCCCCGTAGCGGGAGGTTACAATGAGCAGTTCTTC
TRBJ2-7	TRBD1	-	14	TRBV6-5	CASRRDRVSYEQYF	TGTGCCAGCAGAAGGGACAGGGTGTCCTACGAGCAGTACTTC
TRBJ2-1	TRBD2	-	16	TRBV6-6	CASSLPGTSGSNEQFF	TGTGCCAGCAGTTTGCCCGGGACTAGCGGGAGCAATGAGCAGTTCTTC
TRBJ2-7	TRBD2	-	15	TRBV6-5	CASSYGLAESVEQYF	TGTGCCAGCAGTTACGGCCTAGCGGAGTCGGTCGAGCAGTACTTC
TRBJ2-2	-	-	15	TRBV4-3	CASSQDGVKPGELFF	TGCGCCAGCAGCCAAGATGGGGTTAAGCCCGGGGAGCTGTTTTTT
TRBJ2-6	-	-	15	TRBV6-5	CASTPGFPGANVLTF	TGTGCCAGCACCCCAGGGTTCCCGGGGGCCAACGTCCTGACTTTC
TRBJ1-4	TRBD1	-	14	TRBV28	CASSSDRVVEKLFF	TGTGCCAGCAGTTCCGACAGGGTGGTCGAAAAACTGTTTTTT
TRBJ2-5	-	-	13	TRBV7-8	CASSLISLETQYF	TGTGCCAGCAGCTTAATTAGTCTCGAGACCCAGTACTTC
TRBJ2-7	-	few	14	TRBV7-8	CASSPPAWAYEQYF	TGTGCCAGCAGCCCCCCCGCCTGGGCCTACGAGCAGTACTTC
TRBJ1-3	TRBD1	-	15	TRBV5-6	CASSFWTGVGNTIYF	TGTGCCAGCAGCTTCTGGACAGGGGTGGGAAACACCATATATTTT
TRBJ2-1	-	once	15	TRBV19	CASSGSPGSYNEQFF	TGTGCCAGTAGTGGGTCTCCTGGCTCCTACAATGAGCAGTTCTTC
TRBJ2-7	-	-	14	TRBV7-2	CASSNRQPSYEQYF	TGTGCCAGCAGCAATCGACAGCCCTCCTACGAGCAGTACTTC
TRBJ2-1	TRBD1	-	14	TRBV2	CATSGRGPWLEQFF	TGTGCCACCTCGGGCAGGGGGCCTTGGTTGGAGCAGTTCTTC
TRBJ2-5	-	-	12	TRBV7-2	CASSLVRETQYF	TGTGCCAGCAGCTTAGTTAGAGAGACCCAGTACTTC
TRBJ1-4	-	-	13	TRBV18	CASSRSLNEKLFF	TGTGCCAGCTCGCGGAGTTTAAATGAAAAACTGTTTTTT
TRBJ2-7	TRBD2	-	16	TRBV11-2	CASSPAGLAGVPEQYF	TGTGCCAGCAGCCCCGCAGGACTAGCGGGAGTGCCCGAGCAGTACTTC
TRBJ2-2	-	-	16	TRBV18	CASSPQQLSNTGELFF	TGTGCCAGCTCACCACAACAACTTAGTAACACCGGGGAGCTGTTTTTT
TRBJ1-3	TRBD1	-	15	TRBV28	CASGSQGVSGNTIYF	TGTGCCAGCGGGTCACAGGGGGTCTCTGGAAACACCATATATTTT
TRBJ2-7	-	once	13	TRBV11-2	CASSLGFRGEQYF	TGTGCCAGCAGCTTAGGGTTCCGGGGCGAGCAGTACTTC
TRBJ2-2	TRBD2	-	15	TRBV11-1	CASSPGWREGGELFF	TGTGCCAGCAGCCCGGGTTGGCGGGAGGGCGGGGAGCTGTTTTTT
TRBJ1-3	TRBD1	-	15	TRBV18	CASSPPGQPRNTIYF	TGTGCCAGCTCACCCCCGGGACAGCCGCGAAACACCATATATTTT
TRBJ2-3	-	once	13	TRBV2	CASCWITTDTQYF	TGTGCCAGCTGTTGGATCACCACAGATACGCAGTATTTT
TRBJ2-2	-	-	14	TRBV7-9	CASSSGLPTGELFF	TGTGCCAGCAGCTCGGGACTTCCCACCGGGGAGCTGTTTTTT
TRBJ1-5	TRBD1	once	15	TRBV6-5	CASSYTGGVEQPQHF	TGTGCCAGCAGTTACACAGGGGGCGTGGAGCAGCCCCAGCATTTT
TRBJ2-1	-	-	16	TRBV4-1	CASSQDSVVTYNEQFF	TGCGCCAGCAGCCAAGATTCCGTAGTTACCTACAATGAGCAGTTCTTC
TRBJ1-5	TRBD1	-	15	TRBV6-1	CASSIAGGAEQPQHF	TGTGCCAGCAGTATTGCAGGGGGCGCAGAACAGCCCCAGCATTTT
TRBJ2-2	-	once	12	TRBV6-1	CATYGGAGELFF	TGTGCCACCTATGGGGGAGCCGGGGAGCTGTTTTTT
TRBJ1-4	-	-	15	TRBV5-4	CASSRTGTIGEKLFF	TGTGCCAGCAGCCGAACCGGGACAATCGGGGAAAAACTGTTTTTT
TRBJ1-4	-	-	13	TRBV9	CASSVNPGGQLFF	TGTGCCAGCAGCGTCAACCCCGGGGGGCAACTGTTTTTT
TRBJ2-7	-	once	11	TRBV6-1	CASSEETAEYF	TGTGCCAGCAGTGAAGAGACGGCGGAGTACTTC
TRBJ1-3	TRBD1	-	16	TRBV18	CASSRVTGGSGNTIYF	TGTGCCAGCTCACGTGTAACAGGGGGCTCTGGAAACACCATATATTTT
TRBJ1-2	TRBD1	-	17	TRBV4-2	CASSQDAGTAPRYGYTF	TGTGCCAGCAGCCAAGATGCCGGGACAGCCCCGCGCTATGGCTACACCTTC
TRBJ2-6	-	-	17	TRBV7-8	CASSLEGVTSGANVLTF	TGTGCCAGCAGCTTAGAGGGGGTTACCTCTGGGGCCAACGTCCTGACTTTC
TRBJ2-3	-	-	16	TRBV18	CASSTDSPYRTDTQYF	TGTGCCAGCTCAACAGACAGTCCGTATAGAACAGATACGCAGTATTTT
TRBJ2-1	-	-	14	TRBV6-6	CASRATSSYNEQFF	TGTGCCAGCAGGGCGACGAGCTCCTACAATGAGCAGTTCTTC
TRBJ2-7	TRBD1	-	14	TRBV6-1	CASSPNSGQYEQYF	TGTGCCAGCAGTCCAAACTCGGGACAGTACGAGCAGTACTTC
TRBJ1-2	-	-	14	TRBV28	CASSPQDRLGGYTF	TGTGCCAGCAGTCCTCAGGACCGTTTAGGTGGCTACACCTTC
TRBJ2-7	TRBD2	-	16	TRBV7-2	CASSYVGTSATYEQYF	TGTGCCAGCAGCTACGTAGGGACTAGCGCTACCTACGAGCAGTACTTC
TRBJ2-3	TRBD2	-	16	TRBV18	CASSLGLASSTDTQYF	TGTGCCAGCTCATTAGGACTAGCCTCTAGCACAGATACGCAGTATTTT